This is a list of T cell receptor beta chains from one sample in a study of cytomegalovirus exposure and HLA in healthy donors. Generated by immunoSEQ multiplex PCR, the TCRdb table keeps only in-frame clones and is missing some. Its table records 60,000 to 100,000 clones. Sequences were obtained from PBMCs. The receptor source for this set is a man aged 25 to 40 in good health and CMV-seronegative. Both conserved end residues are part of each CDR3. A D gene is named only where the DNA matches it firmly.

v_gene	j_gene	d_gene	CDR3nt	CDR3aa
TRBV29-1	TRBJ2-3	.	TGCAGCGTTGATAAGGGGACAGATACGCAGTATTTT	CSVDKGTDTQYF
TRBV4-3	TRBJ1-2	.	TGCGCCAGCAGCCAAGAGTCGCGCATTAACTATGGCTACACCTTC	CASSQESRINYGYTF
TRBV4-3	TRBJ1-1	.	TGCGCCAGCAGCCAAGCACAGAGATCGAACACTGAAGCTTTCTTT	CASSQAQRSNTEAFF
TRBV29-1	TRBJ2-3	TRBD2	TGCAGCGTTGAAGGTAGCGGGGGGTTCACAGATACGCAGTATTTT	CSVEGSGGFTDTQYF
TRBV6-5	TRBJ2-7	.	TGTGCCAGCAGTTACTCGATACTTGGTGACTCCTACGAGCAGTACTTC	CASSYSILGDSYEQYF
TRBV2	TRBJ2-7	TRBD2	TGTGCCAGCAGGCACGAAGAAGCGGGGGGGCCCTACGAGCAGTACTTC	CASRHEEAGGPYEQYF
TRBV7-9	TRBJ2-5	.	TGTGCCAGCAGCCCACTAGAGACCCAGTACTTC	CASSPLETQYF
TRBV5-1	TRBJ1-1	TRBD1	TGCGCCAGCAGCTTGGGGGGACAGGGGACTGAAGCTTTCTTT	CASSLGGQGTEAFF
TRBV6-1	TRBJ2-5	TRBD2	TGTGCCAGCAGCCCGCGGGGACTAGCGGAAGAGACCCAGTACTTC	CASSPRGLAEETQYF
TRBV30	TRBJ2-5	TRBD1	TGTGCCTGGAGCCCAGGGGGGACCCAGTACTTC	CAWSPGGTQYF
TRBV4-2	TRBJ2-7	TRBD1	TGTGCCAGCAGCCAAGTAGGAGTGACAGGGGTGACCTACGAGCAGTACTTC	CASSQVGVTGVTYEQYF
TRBV6-5	TRBJ1-2	.	TGTGCCAGCAGTTACTCGGGCGGGGTCGGCTACACCTTC	CASSYSGGVGYTF
TRBV27	TRBJ1-1	.	TGTGCCAGCAGTGCACGGACACCAAACACTGAAGCTTTCTTT	CASSARTPNTEAFF
TRBV5-1	TRBJ2-1	.	TGCGCCAGCAGCTTGGACTATTGGAATTCTGAGCAGTTCTTC	CASSLDYWNSEQFF
TRBV5-1	TRBJ1-4	TRBD1	TGCGCCAGCAGCTCCCTACAGGGGAAAGATGAAAAACTGTTTTTT	CASSSLQGKDEKLFF
TRBV11-2	TRBJ2-1	TRBD2	TGTGCCAGCAGCTTTTTGGCGGGGGGGTCGACTGGGGTCAATGAGCAGTTCTTC	CASSFLAGGSTGVNEQFF
TRBV5-1	TRBJ2-7	TRBD2	TGCGCCACCGCGATACTGGGGGGGGAGCAGTACTTC	CATAILGGEQYF
TRBV10-3	TRBJ1-2	.	TGTGCCATCAGTGAAGATCAGGGGACCCTGTTCTATGGCTACACCTTC	CAISEDQGTLFYGYTF
TRBV5-1	TRBJ2-7	TRBD2	TGCGCCAGCAGTTCACCGGGACTAGTTCACGAGCAGTACTTC	CASSSPGLVHEQYF
TRBV9	TRBJ2-5	TRBD2	TGTGCCAGCAGCGTAAACTCCCACCCTAGCGGGGGGGCCCAAGAGACCCAGTACTTC	CASSVNSHPSGGAQETQYF
TRBV18	TRBJ1-4	TRBD1	TGTGCCAGCTCACCGGGACAGGGTTTTGAAAAACTGTTTTTT	CASSPGQGFEKLFF
TRBV27	TRBJ2-7	.	TGTGCCAGCAGTTCCGGACAATCCCTCTACGAGCAGTACTTC	CASSSGQSLYEQYF
TRBV5-1	TRBJ2-3	TRBD2	TGCGCCAGCAGCTTGGGGCTAGCGGGGAAAGATACGCAGTATTTT	CASSLGLAGKDTQYF
TRBV2	TRBJ1-2	TRBD1	TGTGCCAGCGGGGACAGGAACTATGGCTACACCTTC	CASGDRNYGYTF
TRBV19	TRBJ1-1	.	TGTGCCAGTAGTGAGACGAGGAGGACTGAAGCTTTCTTT	CASSETRRTEAFF
TRBV9	TRBJ2-7	TRBD2	TGTGCCAGCAGCGTAGGTGCGGGAGGGTGGTACGAGCAGTACTTC	CASSVGAGGWYEQYF
TRBV6-4	TRBJ2-1	.	TGTGCCACCCGTCCGCAGGGGACGTCGTACAATGAGCAGTTCTTC	CATRPQGTSYNEQFF
TRBV13	TRBJ2-7	TRBD2	TGTGCCAGCAGCTCCCTAGGAGCGGGGAAATACGAGCAGTACTTC	CASSSLGAGKYEQYF
TRBV9	TRBJ2-3	TRBD2	TGTGCCAGCAGCGTAGTCACTAGCGGCACAGATACGCAGTATTTT	CASSVVTSGTDTQYF
TRBV5-1	TRBJ1-5	TRBD1	TGCGCCAGCAGCTTGACAGGGGAACAGCCCCAGCATTTT	CASSLTGEQPQHF
TRBV5-1	TRBJ1-1	TRBD1	TGCGCCAGCAGCTTAACGACAGGGGTGGAAACTGAAGCTTTCTTT	CASSLTTGVETEAFF
TRBV6-1	TRBJ1-1	TRBD1	TGTGCCAGCACAACAGGGGGCGCGAGGACTGAAGCTTTCTTT	CASTTGGARTEAFF
TRBV9	TRBJ2-1	TRBD2	TGTGCCAGCAGCTTGAGCGGGGGGGCAGGGAATGAGCAGTTCTTC	CASSLSGGAGNEQFF
TRBV7-3	TRBJ2-6	TRBD1	TGTGCCAGCTCCGCGGGACAGGGGGCTGGGGCCAACGTCCTGACTTTC	CASSAGQGAGANVLTF
TRBV6-5	TRBJ1-4	.	TGTGCCAGCAGCCCACTCGGAGGTGAAAAACTGTTTTTT	CASSPLGGEKLFF
TRBV6-5	TRBJ2-3	TRBD2	TGTGCCAGCAGTTATAGCGCTAGCGGGACAGATACGCAGTATTTT	CASSYSASGTDTQYF
TRBV7-9	TRBJ2-5	TRBD1	TGTGCCAGCAGCGGGACAGTCGGAGAGACCCAGTACTTC	CASSGTVGETQYF
TRBV6-6	TRBJ2-1	TRBD1	TGTGCCAGCAGTCGGGACAGGGGGCGCCGGGAGCAGTTCTTC	CASSRDRGRREQFF
TRBV11-2	TRBJ2-7	TRBD1	TGTGCCAGCAGCTTAGGGGCAGGGGGCGACTACGAGCAGTACTTC	CASSLGAGGDYEQYF
TRBV6-1	TRBJ2-5	.	TGTGCCAGCAGTCGTAACAGGGAAGAGACCCAGTACTTC	CASSRNREETQYF
TRBV27	TRBJ1-2	.	TGTGCCAGCAGTTTATCTCCCGGCGGTGGCTACACCTTC	CASSLSPGGGYTF
TRBV5-1	TRBJ2-5	.	TGCGCCAGCAGCTTAGGGGGCGGGGAAGAGACCCAGTACTTC	CASSLGGGEETQYF
TRBV6-5	TRBJ1-1	.	TGTGCCAGCAGTTACTCCCCAGGGGATGCTGAAGCTTTCTTT	CASSYSPGDAEAFF
TRBV11-2	TRBJ1-2	TRBD1	TGTGCCAGCAGCTATACCGGGACAGTCTATGGCTACACCTTC	CASSYTGTVYGYTF
TRBV19	TRBJ2-5	.	TGTGCCAGTAGTGACAGGCGTAGCCAAGAGACCCAGTACTTC	CASSDRRSQETQYF
TRBV28	TRBJ1-1	TRBD1	TGTGCCAGCAGCTCCGGGACAGGAAGGACTGAAGCTTTCTTT	CASSSGTGRTEAFF
TRBV5-1	TRBJ1-2	TRBD1	TGCGCCAGCAGCGAGACCCCGCCGGGACAGGGTACCTATGGCTACACCTTC	CASSETPPGQGTYGYTF
TRBV6-1	TRBJ2-5	.	TGTGCCAGCAGTGAAGGGAGGGGGCACCAAGAGACCCAGTACTTC	CASSEGRGHQETQYF
TRBV4-3	TRBJ1-1	.	TGCGCCAGCAGCCAAGACCCTCAGCGGAACACTGAAGCTTTCTTT	CASSQDPQRNTEAFF
TRBV19	TRBJ1-1	.	TGTGCCACCCAGCGGGGACACTCCATGAACACTGAAGCTTTCTTT	CATQRGHSMNTEAFF
TRBV5-1	TRBJ2-5	.	TGCGCCAGCTGGAAGACAAGACAAGAGACCCAGTACTTC	CASWKTRQETQYF
TRBV14	TRBJ1-4	TRBD1	TGTGCCAGCAGCCCTCGACAGGGTTTATATGAAAAACTGTTTTTT	CASSPRQGLYEKLFF
TRBV5-1	TRBJ1-1	.	TGCGCCAGCAGCTCCGACAGGTTGAACACTGAAGCTTTCTTT	CASSSDRLNTEAFF
TRBV10-1	TRBJ1-6	.	TGCGCCAGCAGTTCCGGGTCCTGGGATTCACCCCTCCACTTT	CASSSGSWDSPLHF
TRBV7-8	TRBJ2-7	TRBD2	TGTGCCAGCAGCTTCTCTAGCGGGAGTACCTACGAGCAGTACTTC	CASSFSSGSTYEQYF
TRBV6-5	TRBJ1-1	TRBD1	TGTGCCAGCAGACCACCGGGACAGAAGAACACTGAAGCTTTCTTT	CASRPPGQKNTEAFF
TRBV2	TRBJ1-4	.	TGTGCCAGCAGCCGCGGAGAAAAACTGTTTTTT	CASSRGEKLFF
TRBV6-5	TRBJ1-1	.	TGTGCCAGCAGTGCCAACAGGAACACTGAAGCTTTCTTT	CASSANRNTEAFF
TRBV14	TRBJ1-2	.	TGTGCCAGCAGCCAAGATATAACGGTGCTCTGGGGCTACACCTTC	CASSQDITVLWGYTF